What follows are 21 T cell receptor beta chains derived from one specimen sequenced in a study of T cells expressing NK-cell markers. After re-calling the 5' RACE reads, TCRdb lists one entry per CDR3 protein, DNA absent. The listing records a few hundred thousand distinct CDR3 sequences. Sequences were obtained from blood T cells: a sorted CD56 or NKG2C T cell subset, CD4+ or CD8+ T cells, or bulk PBMC T cells (not recorded which). These receptors came from a woman aged 45-59 years in good health.

This sequence joins TRBV20-1 and TRBJ2-2; the D gene TCRdb calls, TRBD2, cannot be checked with no DNA. This CDR3 comprises 16 residues. Germline assignment: CDR1 DFQATT and CDR2 SNEGSKA (reference sequence). The CDR3 here is CSASVLAGVGTGELFF.

The chain employs TRBV6-5 and TRBJ2-4; TCRdb returns TRBD1, unconfirmable since there is no DNA. Germline V gene data show CDR1 as MNHEY and CDR2 as SVGAGI. The CDR3 loop spans 14 amino acids. The CDR3 protein is CATQTGGAKNIQYF.

The V gene is TRBV12-3 or TRBV12-4, the J gene TRBJ2-5. The CDR3 is 17 residues long. This chain's CDR3 is CASSFRPLSISGETQYF.

The chain links TRBV11-2 to TRBJ2-1; TCRdb names TRBD1, which stays unverified in the absence of DNA. CDR1 is SGHAT, CDR2 FQNNGV, per germline. The CDR3 sequence is 12 residues long. The CDR3 is CASSSGGTEQFF.

The V call is TRBV4-1, the J call TRBJ2-3; the D call of TRBD2 rests on TCRdb alone, since no DNA is present to check it. CDR3 length: 18 amino acids. Germline V CDR1 and CDR2: MGHRA, YSYEKL. The CDR3 here is CASSQDPGLAPSSDTQYF.

This rearrangement joins TRBV5-1 to TRBJ2-3; the TCRdb D gene call, TRBD1, has no DNA to confirm it. Germline V gene lookup returns CDR1 SGHRS and CDR2 YFSETQ. The CDR3 has 13 residues. The CDR3 loop reads CASSLDRGDTQYF.

The rearrangement links TRBV19 to TRBJ2-1. The CDR3 runs to 13 residues. The germline V gene encodes CDR1 LNHDA and CDR2 SQIVND (reference sequence). The CDR3 spells CASSSATTGEQFF.

The chain carries TRBV5-1 and TRBJ2-1; TCRdb names TRBD2, which stays unverified in the absence of DNA. The germline V gene has CDR1 SGHRS and CDR2 YFSETQ. This CDR3 is 17 amino acids long. This chain's CDR3 is CASSLGLAGGSSDEQFF.

The chain joins TRBV19 to TRBJ1-1; TCRdb's D call of TRBD1 is untestable without DNA. The CDR3 contains 13 residues. Germline-derived CDR1 and CDR2 are LNHDA and SQIVND (reference sequence). The CDR3 region is CASTRQGNTEAFF.

The chain joins TRBV7-8 to TRBJ2-7; TCRdb names TRBD2, which stays unverified in the absence of DNA. The V gene's germline CDR1 is SGHVS and CDR2 FQNEAQ. This CDR3 comprises 13 residues. CDR3 amino acids: CASSLLAGYEQYF.

The chain links TRBV5-1 to TRBJ1-1; TCRdb gives TRBD1 as the D gene, but with no DNA this cannot be confirmed. CDR3 length equals 16 residues. Germline CDR1 reads SGHRS; CDR2 reads YFSETQ. The CDR3 is CASSQGGGRVNTEAFF.

The V gene is TRBV6-2 or TRBV6-3, the J gene TRBJ1-1. Looked up from germline, CDR1 is MNHEY and CDR2 is SVGEGT. CDR3 length: 13 residues. This CDR3 reads CASSYIRNTEAFF.

The chain employs TRBV12-3 or TRBV12-4 and TRBJ2-3; the D call of TRBD1 rests on TCRdb alone, since no DNA is present to check it. The CDR3 is 15 amino acids. CDR3 in amino acids: CASSHPWRGTDTQYF.

The chain couples TRBV20-1 to TRBJ1-1. The germline CDR1 and CDR2 sequences are DFQATT and SNEGSKA (reference sequence). The CDR3 extends over 13 amino acids. CDR3 residues: CSAPPSGTTEAFF.

The rearrangement uses TRBV20-1 and TRBJ2-7; TCRdb's D gene call, TRBD1, goes unchecked for lack of DNA. The CDR3 is made up of 13 amino acids. Germline loops: CDR1 DFQATT, CDR2 SNEGSKA (reference sequence). CDR3 protein: CSGGLSPTYEQYF.

This chain links TRBV7-9 with TRBJ2-5; checking the TCRdb D call of TRBD2 is not possible without DNA. The V gene's germline CDR1 is SEHNR and CDR2 FQNEAQ (reference sequence). This CDR3 has 18 amino acids. This CDR3 reads CASSSWGLAGESEETQYF.

The V gene is TRBV19, the J gene TRBJ1-2; with no DNA, the TCRdb D assignment of TRBD1 cannot be verified. Germline loops: CDR1 LNHDA, CDR2 SQIVND (reference sequence). This CDR3 contains 14 residues. The CDR3 loop reads CASSPDRDRGGYTF. Supplemented by reference TRBV19 and TRBJ1-2, the full variable domain reads DGGITQSPKYLFRKEGQNVTLSCEQNLNHDAMYWYRQDPGQGLRLIYYSQIVNDFQKGDIAEGYSVSREKKESFPLTVTSAQKNPTAFYLCASSPDRDRGGYTFGSGTRLTVV.

V is TRBV3-1 and J is TRBJ2-3; absent DNA, TCRdb's TRBD2 call cannot be checked. From germline, CDR1 is LGHDT and CDR2 YNNKEL (reference sequence). The CDR3 is made up of 16 amino acids. CDR3 sequence reads: CASSRGLAGGRDTQYF.

The V gene is TRBV11-2, the J gene TRBJ2-2; with no DNA, the TCRdb D assignment of TRBD2 cannot be verified. CDR3 size: 18 residues. Germline V gene lookup returns CDR1 SGHAT and CDR2 FQNNGV. This chain's CDR3 is CASSQKGRGRTYTGELFF.

The chain joins TRBV5-1 to TRBJ2-1; TCRdb names TRBD2, which stays unverified in the absence of DNA. CDR1 is SGHRS, CDR2 YFSETQ, per germline. CDR3 length equals 12 residues. The CDR3 sequence: CASSGSGNEQFF.

This sequence joins TRBV2 and TRBJ1-1; the D call of TRBD1 rests on TCRdb alone, since no DNA is present to check it. In germline, CDR1 is SNHLY, CDR2 FYNNEI. This CDR3 has 17 amino acids. The CDR3 sequence is CASSEDRGGALNTEAFF.